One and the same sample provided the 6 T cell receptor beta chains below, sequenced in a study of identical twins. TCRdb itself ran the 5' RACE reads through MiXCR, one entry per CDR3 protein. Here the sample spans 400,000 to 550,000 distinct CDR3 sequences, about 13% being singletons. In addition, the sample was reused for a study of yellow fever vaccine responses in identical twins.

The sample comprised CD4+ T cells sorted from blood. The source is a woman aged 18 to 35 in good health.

The DNA of the CDR3 is TGTGCCAGCAGCCCTAGAAGACAGTGGGGGGAATTATCGGGCAAGGGCACAGATACGCAGTATTTT. Its translation is CASSPRRQWGELSGKGTDTQYF. The chain combines TRBV4-2 with TRBJ2-3, with D possibly matching TRBD2 (6 bases). Germline V CDR1 and CDR2: LGHNA, YNFKEQ. CDR3 size: 22 residues. V lost 4 bases, J lost 1 base, and 33 bases lay in between.

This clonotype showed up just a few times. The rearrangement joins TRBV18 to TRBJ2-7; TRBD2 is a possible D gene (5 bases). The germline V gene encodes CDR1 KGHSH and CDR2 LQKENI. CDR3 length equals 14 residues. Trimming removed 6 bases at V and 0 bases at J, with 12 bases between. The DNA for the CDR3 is TGTGCCAGCTCGCAGGACTTGAGCTCCTACGAGCAGTACTTC. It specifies CASSQDLSSYEQYF.

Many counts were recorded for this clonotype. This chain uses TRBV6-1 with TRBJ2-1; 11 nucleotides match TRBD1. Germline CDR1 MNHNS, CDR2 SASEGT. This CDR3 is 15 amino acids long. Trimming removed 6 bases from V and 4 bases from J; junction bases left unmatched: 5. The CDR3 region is CASSSGTGGYNEQFF. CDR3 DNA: TGTGCCAGCAGCTCCGGGACAGGGGGGTACAATGAGCAGTTCTTC.

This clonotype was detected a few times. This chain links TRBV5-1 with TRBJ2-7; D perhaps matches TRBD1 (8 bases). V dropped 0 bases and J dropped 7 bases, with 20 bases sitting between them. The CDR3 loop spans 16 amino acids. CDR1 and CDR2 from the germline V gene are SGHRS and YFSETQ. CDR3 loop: CASSLALPGQGGEQYF. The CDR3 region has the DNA TGCGCCAGCAGCTTGGCCCTCCCTGGACAGGGAGGGGAGCAGTACTTC.

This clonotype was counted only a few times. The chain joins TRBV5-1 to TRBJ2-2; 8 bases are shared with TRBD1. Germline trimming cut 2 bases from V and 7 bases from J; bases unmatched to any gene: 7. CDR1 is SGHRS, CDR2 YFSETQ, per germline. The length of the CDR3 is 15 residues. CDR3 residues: CASSFSGGYIGELFF. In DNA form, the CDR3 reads TGCGCCAGCAGCTTCTCAGGGGGCTATATCGGGGAGCTGTTTTTT.

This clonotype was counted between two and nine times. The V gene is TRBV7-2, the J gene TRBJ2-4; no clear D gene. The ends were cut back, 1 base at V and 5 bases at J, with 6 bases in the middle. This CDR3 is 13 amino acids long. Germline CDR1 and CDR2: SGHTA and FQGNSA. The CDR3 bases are TGTGCCAGCAGCTTAGGCCCAGAAAACATTCAGTACTTC. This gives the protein CASSLGPENIQYF.